Presented here are 31 T cell receptor beta chains from one specimen sequenced in a study of cytomegalovirus exposure and HLA in healthy donors. The PCR was carried out with 60 Vbeta primers and 13 Jbeta primers. Measured with immunoSEQ multiplex PCR; TCRdb has only the in-frame clones, and not every one. The sample consists of some 150,000 clones, roughly 80% of them appearing once. The sequenced sample consisted of PBMCs. These receptors originate from a man aged 25 to 40 in good health and CMV-seropositive.

The chain couples TRBV27 to TRBJ1-1, with D unresolved. Deletions cut 6 bases from V and 10 bases from J, with 18 bases between. CDR1 and CDR2 from the germline V gene are MNHEY and SMNVEV (reference sequence). This CDR3 has 13 amino acids. Written as DNA, the CDR3 is TGTGCCAGCAGCCCGAGGCAGCTCGGAGGAGCTTTCTTT. It encodes CASSPRQLGGAFF.

This clone was found once. This rearrangement joins TRBV28 to TRBJ1-6; TRBD1 is a possible D gene (5 bases). The length of the CDR3 is 14 residues. In germline, CDR1 is MDHEN, CDR2 SYDVKM. V was trimmed by 5 bases and J by 10 bases, leaving 15 bases between them. The CDR3 sequence: CASSDGGIESPLHF. Written as DNA, the CDR3 is TGTGCCAGCAGTGACGGGGGGATAGAATCACCCCTCCACTTT.

V gene TRBV19 combines with J gene TRBJ1-1, with D perhaps TRBD1 (6 bases). The V end lost 4 bases, the J end lost 0 bases, and 6 bases lay between the germline ends. This CDR3 spans 13 amino acids. Germline-derived CDR1 and CDR2 are LNHDA and SQIVND (reference sequence). CDR3 protein: CASSRTVNTEAFF. The CDR3 DNA follows: TGTGCCAGTAGTAGGACAGTGAACACTGAAGCTTTCTTT.

The chain uses TRBV5-6 and TRBJ2-7; TRBD1 agrees at 10 bases. Germline CDR1 is SGHDT and CDR2 is YYEEEE. The V gene end was trimmed by 0 bases and the J gene end by 6 bases; junction bases not matched to a gene: 6. This CDR3 region has 15 residues. CDR3 sequence (DNA): TGTGCCAGCAGCTTGGGGCCCGGGACAGGGGCCGAGCAGTACTTC. Its protein is CASSLGPGTGAEQYF. Full variable domain (rest looked up from reference TRBV5-6 and TRBJ2-7): DAGVTQSPTHLIKTRGQQVTLRCSPKSGHDTVSWYQQALGQGPQFIFQYYEEEERQRGNFPDRFSGHQFPNYSSELNVNALLLGDSALYLCASSLGPGTGAEQYFGPGTRLTVT.

The rearrangement joins TRBV7-6 to TRBJ1-1; D is unresolved. Trimming removed 1 base at V and 8 bases at J, with 11 bases between. Germline V gene lookup returns CDR1 SGHVS and CDR2 FNYEAQ. The CDR3 spans 13 residues. This CDR3 reads CASSLGSGIEAFF. The CDR3 region has the DNA TGTGCCAGCAGCTTAGGCTCGGGAATAGAAGCTTTCTTT.

V usage is TRBV13 and J usage is TRBJ2-2; 9 bases agree with TRBD2. Germline loops: CDR1 PRHDT, CDR2 FYEKMQ (reference sequence). The CDR3 totals 16 residues. Trimming took 4 bases from V and 4 from J; bases not matched to a gene: 7. CDR3 nucleotide sequence: TGTGCCAGCAGCTCACGCGGGGGGGCGGGCACCGGGGAGCTGTTTTTT. The encoded protein is CASSSRGGAGTGELFF.

This clone was observed once. The chain carries TRBV5-1 and TRBJ2-3; TRBD2 aligns across 10 bases. CDR1 SGHRS and CDR2 YFSETQ come from the germline V gene. This CDR3 region has 14 residues. The junction had 3 bases not matched to a gene; V was cut back by 6 bases and J by 2 bases. Written as DNA, the CDR3 is TGCGCCAGCAATAGCGGGGGGAACACAGATACGCAGTATTTT. It encodes CASNSGGNTDTQYF.

This clone was counted only a few times. The gene calls are TRBV6-1 and TRBJ2-6; D not resolved. The CDR3 is 15 amino acids. Per germline, CDR1 MNHNS and CDR2 SASEGT. Trimming took 1 base from V and 0 from J, leaving 4 bases between them. The CDR3 DNA reads as TGTGCCAGCAGTGAAGACAGCTCTGGGGCCAACGTCCTGACTTTC. This encodes CASSEDSSGANVLTF.

This sequence joins TRBV27 and TRBJ1-6, with D perhaps TRBD1 (6 bases). The CDR3 runs 17 residues. The V end lost 3 bases, the J end lost 5 bases, and 17 bases lay between the germline ends. The V gene's germline CDR1 is MNHEY and CDR2 SMNVEV (reference sequence). The CDR3 DNA reads TGTGCCAGCAGTTTTAGGGTCACCCAGGGGAATAATTCACCCCTCCACTTT. Encoded protein: CASSFRVTQGNNSPLHF.

The rearrangement joins TRBV4-1 to TRBJ2-3; the match to TRBD1 covers 7 bases. The length of the CDR3 is 13 residues. Germline trimming cut 8 bases from V and 3 bases from J; bases unmatched to any gene: 5. Germline V lookup: CDR1 MGHRA, CDR2 YSYEKL. CDR3 in amino acids: CASQNRGTDTQYF. The CDR3, as DNA: TGCGCCAGCCAGAACAGGGGTACAGATACGCAGTATTTT.

This clone was seen only once. The chain combines TRBV10-3 with TRBJ2-7; 7 nucleotides agree with TRBD1. Trimming cost V 3 bases and J 5 bases; bases outside gene matches: 7. Germline V gene data show CDR1 as ENHRY and CDR2 as SYGVKD. The CDR3 has 14 amino acids. The CDR3 sequence: CAISDRQGQDEQYF. The DNA for the CDR3 is TGTGCCATCAGTGATCGACAGGGCCAGGACGAGCAGTACTTC.

This chain connects TRBV10-3 to TRBJ2-7, with D maybe TRBD1 (7 bases). Germline-derived CDR1 and CDR2 are ENHRY and SYGVKD. V lost 0 bases and J 1 base, leaving 16 bases between the germline ends. The CDR3 is made up of 17 amino acids. CDR3 bases: TGTGCCATCAGTGAGTCGGCGGGACAGCAACTTTCCTACGAGCAGTACTTC. It specifies CAISESAGQQLSYEQYF.

This sequence joins TRBV11-2 and TRBJ2-5, with no clear D. The germline V and J ends were trimmed by 3 bases and 1 base, with 6 bases remaining between them. This CDR3 has 13 amino acids. CDR1 is SGHAT and CDR2 is FQNNGV in the germline V gene. Here the CDR3 reads CASSFSLQETQYF. Written as DNA, the CDR3 is TGTGCCAGCAGCTTCAGTCTCCAAGAGACCCAGTACTTC.

This clone has only a few counts. The rearrangement joins TRBV28 to TRBJ2-7; D possibly corresponds to TRBD2 (5 bases). The CDR3 is 12 amino acids. V lost 4 bases to trimming and J lost 3 bases, with 7 bases between them. Germline CDR1 MDHEN, CDR2 SYDVKM. The DNA for the CDR3 is TGTGCCAGCAGTTCGGGGTACTACGAGCAGTACTTC. Its protein product is CASSSGYYEQYF.

The V gene is TRBV5-1, the J gene TRBJ1-4; 7 bases line up with TRBD1. Per germline, CDR1 SGHRS and CDR2 YFSETQ. This CDR3 comprises 14 residues. The trim removed 3 bases at V and 5 bases at J, leaving 4 bases unmatched. The CDR3 DNA sequence: TGCGCCAGCAGCTCGGGACAGCCCAATGAAAAACTGTTTTTT. Amino acid sequence: CASSSGQPNEKLFF.

The J gene is TRBJ2-1, the V gene TRBV28; 7 bases are a match to TRBD2. V shed 6 bases, J shed 4 bases, and the junction held 9 bases outside the gene matches. The germline V gene has CDR1 MDHEN and CDR2 SYDVKM. This CDR3 is built from 15 residues. The DNA of the CDR3 is TGTGCCAGCAGCCTGCCTGGCGGGGGATACAATGAGCAGTTCTTC. This sequence encodes CASSLPGGGYNEQFF.

The chain joins TRBV7-2 to TRBJ2-2, with a tentative D call TRBD2 (6 bases). The CDR3 loop spans 15 amino acids. From germline, CDR1 is SGHTA and CDR2 FQGNSA. V lost 5 bases to trimming and J lost 7 bases, with 17 bases between them. Here the CDR3 reads CASSSRLISGGELFF. For the CDR3, the DNA is TGTGCCAGCAGCAGTAGACTGATTAGCGGCGGGGAGCTGTTTTTT.

The rearrangement links TRBV9 to TRBJ1-1; 9 bases align to TRBD1. CDR3 length: 14 amino acids. Germline CDR1 reads SGDLS; CDR2 reads YYNGEE. V lost 5 bases and J lost 3; bases outside the gene matches: 5. In nucleotides, the CDR3 is TGTGCCAGCAGTCTGACAGGGGGAGACACTGAAGCTTTCTTT. Encoded protein: CASSLTGGDTEAFF.

CDR3 loop: CASSLLGGQETQYF. CDR3 DNA sequence: TGTGCCAGCAGCTTACTCGGGGGGCAAGAGACCCAGTACTTC. This chain uses TRBV7-3 with TRBJ2-5; 7 bases align to TRBD2. CDR1 is SGHTA and CDR2 is FQGTGA in the germline V gene. The CDR3 totals 14 residues. V lost 2 bases to trimming and J lost 2 bases; unmatched junction nucleotides: 2.

This chain connects TRBV2 to TRBJ1-2; D perhaps matches TRBD1 (5 bases). Germline values: CDR1 SNHLY, CDR2 FYNNEI. V was shortened by 4 bases and J by 7 bases, with 10 bases between the two germline ends. CDR3 length equals 12 residues. The CDR3 loop reads CASSADSRGYTF. The CDR3 DNA reads TGTGCCAGCAGTGCCGACAGCCGTGGCTACACCTTC.

The chain links TRBV11-2 to TRBJ1-6; no reliable D call. Germline V gene sequence: CDR1 SGHAT, CDR2 FQNNGV. Trimming removed 3 bases from V and 4 bases from J, with 10 bases in between. The CDR3 consists of 15 residues. CDR3 DNA: TGTGCCAGCAGCTTCACTACGGATTATAATTCACCCCTCCACTTT. Amino acid sequence: CASSFTTDYNSPLHF.

V usage is TRBV19 and J usage is TRBJ2-3; D is possibly TRBD1 (6 bases). This CDR3 is 17 amino acids long. Germline CDR1 is LNHDA and CDR2 is SQIVND (reference sequence). V lost 5 bases and J lost 0, with 18 bases in between. CDR3 sequence reads: CASSPRTEGRSTDTQYF. DNA of the CDR3: TGTGCCAGTAGTCCGCGGACAGAAGGGAGAAGCACAGATACGCAGTATTTT.

The V call is TRBV10-1, the J call TRBJ1-1; TRBD1 might be the D (6 bases). Germline CDR1 is WNHNN and CDR2 is SYGVQD (reference sequence). The CDR3 spans 14 residues. V was shortened by 6 bases and J by 1 base, with 12 bases between the two germline ends. The chain's CDR3 is CASRSLQGNTEAFF. The CDR3 coding sequence is TGCGCCAGCAGGTCCTTACAGGGGAACACTGAAGCTTTCTTT.

This clone was detected once. The chain recombines TRBV5-6 with TRBJ2-7; possibly TRBD1 for D (5 bases). The V gene's germline CDR1 is SGHDT and CDR2 YYEEEE. This CDR3 comprises 12 residues. V dropped 3 bases and J dropped 3 bases, with 7 bases sitting between them. CDR3 region: CASSYQGYEQYF. The CDR3 DNA reads as TGTGCCAGCAGCTATCAGGGCTACGAGCAGTACTTC.

This clone was observed a handful of times. The chain recombines TRBV9 with TRBJ2-3, with 7 bases lining up with TRBD1. The germline CDR1 and CDR2 sequences are SGDLS and YYNGEE. The V and J ends lost 3 bases and 0 bases, in that order; junction bases with no gene match: 7. CDR3 size: 16 residues. CDR3 region: CASSATQGLSTDTQYF. The CDR3 DNA reads TGTGCCAGCAGCGCAACACAGGGGCTGAGCACAGATACGCAGTATTTT.

The rearrangement links TRBV5-1 to TRBJ1-1, with TRBD1 matching over 7 bases. Germline CDR1 is SGHRS and CDR2 is YFSETQ. Losses at the gene ends were 4 bases for V and 1 base for J; bases not matched to a gene: 13. This CDR3 has 17 amino acids. The CDR3 nucleotides are TGCGCCAGCAGCCCCCTAGCGGGACAGACCCGGAACACTGAAGCTTTCTTT. It encodes CASSPLAGQTRNTEAFF.

The chain is built from TRBV5-1 and TRBJ2-2, with TRBD2 matching over 11 bases. The CDR3 sequence is 17 residues long. The ends lost 5 bases at V and 0 bases at J; junction bases unmatched: 6. Germline CDR1 is SGHRS and CDR2 is YFSETQ. The CDR3 protein is CASRTPGLAANTGELFF. CDR3 nucleotide sequence: TGCGCCAGCAGGACTCCGGGACTAGCGGCGAACACCGGGGAGCTGTTTTTT. The whole variable domain, remainder taken from reference TRBV5-1 and TRBJ2-2, is KAGVTQTPRYLIKTRGQQVTLSCSPISGHRSVSWYQQTPGQGLQFLFEYFSETQRNKGNFPGRFSGRQFSNSRSEMNVSTLELGDSALYLCASRTPGLAANTGELFFGEGSRLTVL.

This rearrangement joins TRBV29-1 to TRBJ2-1, with 7 positions matching TRBD2. Germline loops: CDR1 SQVTM, CDR2 ANQGSEA. The CDR3 covers 13 residues. The ends lost 6 bases at V and 4 bases at J; junction bases unmatched: 6. The CDR3 DNA follows: TGCAGCGTCCAGCTAGCGGCGTACAATGAGCAGTTCTTC. Its translation: CSVQLAAYNEQFF.

The rearrangement uses TRBV2 and TRBJ2-2; D may be TRBD2 (5 bases). V lost 6 bases to trimming and J lost 3 bases, with 14 bases between them. The CDR3 has 15 amino acids. Germline V CDR1 and CDR2: SNHLY, FYNNEI. The CDR3 loop is CASSAESGYTGELFF. The CDR3 DNA reads as TGTGCCAGCAGCGCCGAGAGCGGATACACCGGGGAGCTGTTTTTT. Filled out from reference TRBV2 and TRBJ2-2, the complete variable domain reads EPEVTQTPSHQVTQMGQEVILRCVPISNHLYFYWYRQILGQKVEFLVSFYNNEISEKSEIFDDQFSVERPDGSNFTLKIRSTKLEDSAMYFCASSAESGYTGELFFGEGSRLTVL.

The chain couples TRBV10-3 to TRBJ1-1; D remains ambiguous. Trimming stripped 11 bases from V and 0 bases from J, with 13 bases between. The CDR3 has 13 amino acids. The germline V gene has CDR1 ENHRY and CDR2 SYGVKD. CDR3 residues: CASRGLMNTEAFF. DNA of the CDR3: TGTGCCTCTCGGGGTCTCATGAACACTGAAGCTTTCTTT.

The V gene is TRBV6-5, the J gene TRBJ2-7; 7 bases match TRBD1. Germline loops: CDR1 MNHEY, CDR2 SVGAGI. V lost 0 bases and J lost 5; bases outside the gene matches: 7. The CDR3 totals 15 residues. The CDR3 region has the DNA TGTGCCAGCAGTTACTCGCGGAAGGGGGCAAACGAGCAGTACTTC. Protein product: CASSYSRKGANEQYF.